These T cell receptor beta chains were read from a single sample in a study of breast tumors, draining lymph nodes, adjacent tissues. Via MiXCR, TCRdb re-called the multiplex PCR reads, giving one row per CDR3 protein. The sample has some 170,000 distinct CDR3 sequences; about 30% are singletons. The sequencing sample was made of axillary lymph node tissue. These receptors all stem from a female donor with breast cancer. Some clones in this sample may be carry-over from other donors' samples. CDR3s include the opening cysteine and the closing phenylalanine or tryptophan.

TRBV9	CASSVGVSLYEQYF
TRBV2	CASRGEAGGEQYF
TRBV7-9	CASSLGLAGGGEQFF
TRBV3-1	CASSPLDGTDTQYF
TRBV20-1	CSARDRGRGGDRDHEKLFF
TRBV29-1	CSVEDVTRGYTF
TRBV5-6	CASSWAIGTPNYGYTF
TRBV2	CASREEGARSGELFF
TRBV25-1	CASSDEGTLNSPLHF
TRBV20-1	CSARGLGGQSTEAFF
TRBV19	CASSIGGTLAKNIQYF
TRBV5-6	CASSPSGQGQETQYF
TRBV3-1	CASSVPGQVYGYTF
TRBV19	CASSIMGWGGAFNEQSF
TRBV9	CASSVKGGSNQPQHF
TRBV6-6	CASSPGLWGYGYTF
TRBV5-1	CASSMGQGVTNEKLFF
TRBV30	CAWSSGTDNNYGYTF
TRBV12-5	CASGFEIYNEQFF
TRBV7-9	CASSPGGTGYGYTF
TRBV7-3	CASSLGSGPNEKLFF
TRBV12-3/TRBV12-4	CASSSQGLGDTQYF
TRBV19	CASSIEETQYF
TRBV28	CASSLRAQPQHF
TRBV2	CASSDRRTYEQYF
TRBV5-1	CASSTGLAGGPGDTQYF